This T cell receptor beta chain was identified in a study of cytomegalovirus exposure and HLA in healthy donors. Study-level findings and limits: Listed as cytomegalovirus-associated were 170 or so TCR beta chains. Cytomegalovirus status was reportedly diagnosed by the classifier with high specificity and sensitivity. According to an earlier analysis, most TCR beta V segments yielded productive rearrangements about 87% or about 30% of the time. In a later analysis, HLA-associated beta chains showed higher expansion and lower generation probabilities than comparable chains.

Germline V gene data show CDR1 as LNHDA and CDR2 as SQIVND (reference sequence). The CDR3 extends over 14 amino acids. V lost 6 bases to trimming and J lost 7 bases; unmatched junction nucleotides: 6. The PCR ran on 60 Vbeta and 13 Jbeta primers. TCRdb's copy holds only in-frame clones and misses some; the assay was immunoSEQ multiplex PCR. This sample's clone table lists tens of thousands of clones. In regard to this clone: The antigen is unknown.

Sequences were obtained from PBMCs. The chain joins TRBV19 to TRBJ1-4, with 9 bases aligning to TRBD1. The TCR originated in a woman aged 35 to 49 in good health and CMV-seropositive. The CDR3 region has the DNA TGTGCCAGTAGGAACAGGGGGCCAGGTGAAAAACTGTTTTTT. It specifies CASRNRGPGEKLFF.